This record concerns one T cell receptor beta chain sequence. Being one base from a much bigger clone, this may be a read error. This sample was taken from a study of read filtering for tumor transcriptome and immune sequencing. Study as a whole: R-ISS stage counts were under 10 for I, about 17 for II, six or seven for III.

From roughly 400 ng of RNA, a library with molecular barcoded alpha/delta and beta/gamma adaptors was made. In TCRdb, the reads were re-called with MiXCR into one record per CDR3 protein. The sample has 35,000 to 40,000 distinct CDR3 sequences; about 13% are singletons. At the time of active disease, bone marrow was collected from every patient. The specimen was a population of CD138-negative cells sorted from bone marrow. This receptor was taken from a donor at least 40 years old with multiple myeloma.

Written as DNA, the CDR3 is TGTGCCAGCAGTTTGCAGCGGGAGCATTCCTACGAGCAGTACTTC. It specifies CASSLQREHSYEQYF. The chain combines TRBV6-2 or TRBV6-3 with TRBJ2-7; 8 nucleotides agree with TRBD2. Germline CDR1 MNHEY, CDR2 SVGEGT. The CDR3 sequence is 15 residues long. The J segment lost 1 base and the V segment lost 4 bases, leaving 6 bases of the junction unmatched.